Reported below is one TCR beta chain. The germline V gene has CDR1 SGHRS and CDR2 YFSETQ. Trimming shortened V by 4 bases and J by 1 base, and 8 bases separated the two germline ends. The CDR3 has 13 amino acids. This sample is drawn from a study of cytomegalovirus exposure and HLA in healthy donors. Only in-frame clones appear in the TCRdb table, and some are missing; sequencing was by immunoSEQ multiplex PCR. The sample has 110,000 or so clones, over 75% seen once. This TCR was sampled from a woman in her 30s in good health and CMV-seronegative. The chain joins TRBV5-1 to TRBJ2-5; tentatively, D is TRBD1 (5 bases). Sequences were obtained from PBMCs. In nucleotides, the CDR3 is TGCGCCAGCAGCAGAACAGGCCAAGAGACCCAGTACTTC. It specifies CASSRTGQETQYF.